This T cell receptor beta chain was obtained from a study of T cell responses to AZD1222 COVID-19 vaccine. Study findings and constraints: Seropositive at baseline were only six or seven AZD1222 recipients.

Measured with immunoSEQ multiplex PCR; TCRdb has only the in-frame clones, and not every one. Of around 72,000 clones in the sample, roughly 84% were seen once. On this clone itself: What it binds is not known.

V gave up 9 bases and J gave up 0 bases, with 14 bases separating them. The CDR3 is 14 amino acids. CDR1 and CDR2 (germline): MNHNY, SVGAGI (reference sequence). The clonotype was recovered from an adult in good health. The sample here was peripheral blood, taken on day 0 of AZD1222 vaccination. This chain links TRBV6-6 with TRBJ1-1; possibly TRBD1 for D (5 bases). CDR3 sequence reads: CASFRETVNTEAFF. In nucleotides, the CDR3 is TGTGCCAGTTTCAGGGAGACAGTGAACACTGAAGCTTTCTTT.